What follows are 11 T cell receptor beta chains derived from one specimen sequenced in a study of T cell responses to AZD1222 COVID-19 vaccine. Data came from immunoSEQ multiplex PCR; TCRdb stores just in-frame clones and leaves some out. Of 110,000 or so clones in the sample, 89% were seen once. The starting material was peripheral blood, obtained 28 days after the second AZD1222 dose. These receptors originate from an adult who received the AZD1222 COVID-19 vaccine.

The chain uses TRBV30 and TRBJ2-6; D call uncertain. Trimming cost V 6 bases and J 4 bases, with 13 bases left between them. CDR3 size: 14 residues. Germline CDR1 and CDR2: GTSNPN and SVGIG (reference sequence). CDR3 in amino acids: CACPKGLGANVLTF. CDR3 bases: TGTGCCTGCCCAAAGGGCCTAGGGGCCAACGTCCTGACTTTC.

The chain links TRBV5-1 to TRBJ2-7, with D possibly TRBD2 on 5 matching bases. This CDR3 has 15 residues. Per the germline V gene, CDR1 is SGHRS and CDR2 is YFSETQ. V dropped 5 bases and J dropped 0 bases, with 15 bases sitting between them. CDR3: CASRGESFVSYEQYF. The DNA for the CDR3 is TGCGCCAGCAGGGGAGAGTCCTTCGTCTCCTACGAGCAGTACTTC.

The chain couples TRBV6-5 to TRBJ2-7; TRBD1 is a possible D gene (5 bases). Between the trimmed V and J ends, which lost 4 bases and 0 bases, there was a span of 13 bases. This CDR3 contains 15 residues. Germline V gene lookup returns CDR1 MNHEY and CDR2 SVGAGI. The CDR3 nucleotides read TGTGCCAGCAGTTCCCCTGCAGGGATCTCCTACGAGCAGTACTTC. This translates into CASSSPAGISYEQYF.

The chain uses TRBV19 and TRBJ2-3; D uncertain. The length of the CDR3 is 13 residues. Germline V CDR1 and CDR2: LNHDA, SQIVND (reference sequence). The germline V and J ends were trimmed by 3 bases and 4 bases, with 8 bases remaining between them. CDR3 coding DNA: TGTGCCAGTAGTATGGGTGAGGCAGATACGCAGTATTTT. It codes for CASSMGEADTQYF.

The table lists this clone with a count of one. The chain uses TRBV28 and TRBJ2-3; D gene uncertain. The CDR3 consists of 16 residues. V was pared by 3 bases and J by 2 bases, with 15 bases between. Looked up from germline, CDR1 is MDHEN and CDR2 is SYDVKM. CDR3 in DNA: TGTGCCAGCAGTTTCTTGACGGGTCTGAACACAGATACGCAGTATTTT. This codes for CASSFLTGLNTDTQYF.

This chain uses TRBV4-1 with TRBJ2-4; the match to TRBD2 covers 14 bases. This CDR3 comprises 18 residues. The ends lost 1 base at V and 0 bases at J; junction bases unmatched: 2. Germline V CDR1 and CDR2: MGHRA, YSYEKL. CDR3 residues: CASSQGGTSGRAKNIQYF. The CDR3 coding sequence is TGCGCCAGCAGCCAAGGGGGGACTAGCGGGAGAGCCAAAAACATTCAGTACTTC.

The CDR3 sequence is CASSLGTSAPYEQYF. In nucleotides, the CDR3 is TGCGCCAGCAGCTTGGGGACTAGCGCTCCCTACGAGCAGTACTTC. The chain employs TRBV5-1 and TRBJ2-7, with TRBD2 identical over 9 bases. The CDR3 has 15 amino acids. The germline V gene encodes CDR1 SGHRS and CDR2 YFSETQ. V lost 0 bases, J lost 2 bases, and 3 bases stayed unmatched.

The CDR3 region has the DNA TGTGCCAGCAGCTTGGCCAGACAGCCACAAAACTATGGCTACACCTTC. This sequence encodes CASSLARQPQNYGYTF. The chain has TRBV5-5 and TRBJ1-2, with D possibly matching TRBD1 (5 bases). CDR3 length: 16 amino acids. Trimming took 0 bases from V and 2 from J, leaving 14 bases between them. The germline V gene has CDR1 SGHKS and CDR2 YYEKEE (reference sequence).

This clone was recorded a few times. In nucleotides, the CDR3 is TGTGCCTGGAGTTCCCCCATTGGTCCGGCACAAGAGACCCAGTACTTC. Translation gives CAWSSPIGPAQETQYF. V is TRBV30 and J is TRBJ2-5; no clear D gene. V lost 2 bases to trimming and J lost 2 bases, with 18 bases between them. The CDR3 runs to 16 residues. Germline V lookup: CDR1 GTSNPN, CDR2 SVGIG (reference sequence).

V usage is TRBV6-2 or TRBV6-3 and J usage is TRBJ1-5, with 7 bases aligning to TRBD1. This CDR3 contains 15 residues. Germline assignment: CDR1 MNHEY and CDR2 SVGEGT. Germline trimming cut 4 bases from V and 2 bases from J; bases unmatched to any gene: 5. The CDR3 sequence: CASSLTGMGNQPQHF. DNA of the CDR3: TGTGCCAGCAGTTTGACAGGGATGGGCAATCAGCCCCAGCATTTT.

The rearrangement links TRBV27 to TRBJ1-2, with 7 bases that match TRBD1. The V segment lost 2 bases and the J segment 1 base; nucleotides outside the gene matches: 13. This CDR3 comprises 18 residues. The germline V gene has CDR1 MNHEY and CDR2 SMNVEV (reference sequence). The CDR3 DNA reads TGTGCCAGCAGTTTAAGGGGTCGACAGGGAGCGGTTAACTATGGCTACACCTTC. Translating it yields CASSLRGRQGAVNYGYTF.